The rows below give T cell receptor beta chains drawn from one sample of a study of T cells in Graves' hyperthyroidism and ophthalmopathy. MiXCR, applied by TCRdb to the multiplex PCR reads, yields one record per CDR3 protein. This table has hundreds of thousands of distinct CDR3 sequences, around 15% appearing once. Sequencing was performed on blood. The receptors derive from a woman between 18 and 29 years old with Graves' hyperthyroidism. Each CDR3 is given with its conserved first and last residue. The order of the fields is V gene, clone size, D gene, J gene, CDR3 DNA, CDR3 protein. D genes are given only for firm matches. A clone size is listed for some rows: how often the clone was seen (once, few, many), or a class if it is expanded.

V: TRBV2
size: -
D: TRBD1
J: TRBJ2-5
DNA: TGTGCCAGCAGTAGCAGGGGGCAGCAAGAGACCCAGTACTTC
CDR3: CASSSRGQQETQYF

V: TRBV20-1
size: -
D: -
J: TRBJ2-1
DNA: TGCAGTGCTAGAGAGTTCGAGAAGTCCTACAATGAGCAGTTCTTC
CDR3: CSAREFEKSYNEQFF

V: TRBV12-3/TRBV12-4
size: many
D: -
J: TRBJ1-2
DNA: TGTGCCAGCAGTTCCGACAGTAGCTACACCTTC
CDR3: CASSSDSSYTF

V: TRBV27
size: -
D: -
J: TRBJ2-1
DNA: TGTGCCAGCAGTCTGTATTGGGGTGGAAATGAGCAGTTCTTC
CDR3: CASSLYWGGNEQFF

V: TRBV20-1
size: many
D: -
J: TRBJ2-1
DNA: TGCAGTGCTAGGAGGTTGCGGGGTACCTACAATGAGCAGTTCTTC
CDR3: CSARRLRGTYNEQFF

V: TRBV30
size: many
D: -
J: TRBJ1-1
DNA: TGTGCCTGGACGAGACCGGGAGGGGCTTTCTTT
CDR3: CAWTRPGGAFF

V: TRBV6-4
size: -
D: TRBD2
J: TRBJ2-1
DNA: TGTGCCAGCAGTCCACTAGCGGGAGATCACAATGAGCAGTTCTTC
CDR3: CASSPLAGDHNEQFF

V: TRBV20-1
size: few
D: -
J: TRBJ1-2
DNA: TGCAGTGTCCCGGACAGCCCTGGCTACACCTTC
CDR3: CSVPDSPGYTF

V: TRBV4-2
size: -
D: -
J: TRBJ2-3
DNA: TGTGCCAGCAGCCAAACCCAGGGGCCCCCTGGAACAGATACGCAGTATTTT
CDR3: CASSQTQGPPGTDTQYF

V: TRBV3-1
size: many
D: TRBD2
J: TRBJ2-3
DNA: TGTGCCAGCAGCCAAGAGAATCCGGGAGGAGATACGCAGTATTTT
CDR3: CASSQENPGGDTQYF

V: TRBV13
size: once
D: TRBD1
J: TRBJ2-1
DNA: TGTGCCAGCAGCTGGGGACAGGGGGTGGGTGAGCAGTTCTTC
CDR3: CASSWGQGVGEQFF

V: TRBV12-3/TRBV12-4
size: few
D: -
J: TRBJ2-7
DNA: TGTGCCAGCGGGGGGATCGAGCAGTACTTC
CDR3: CASGGIEQYF

V: TRBV6-1
size: many
D: TRBD2
J: TRBJ2-1
DNA: TGTGCCAGCAGGGTGGGACTAGCGGGGGGTCCATACAATGAGCAGTTCTTC
CDR3: CASRVGLAGGPYNEQFF

V: TRBV28
size: once
D: TRBD1
J: TRBJ1-1
DNA: TGTGCCAGCAGTATGTCAGGGGGATGGACTGAAGCTTTCTTT
CDR3: CASSMSGGWTEAFF

V: TRBV20-1
size: many
D: -
J: TRBJ2-7
DNA: TGCAGTGCCAGGGGGGGGGCGGGCTACGAGCAGTACTTC
CDR3: CSARGGAGYEQYF

V: TRBV7-9
size: many
D: TRBD1
J: TRBJ2-3
DNA: TGTGCCAGCAGCCCCGCCGGGACAGGACACACAGATACGCAGTATTTT
CDR3: CASSPAGTGHTDTQYF

V: TRBV4-3
size: -
D: -
J: TRBJ2-4
DNA: TGCGCCAGCAGCCAGGGATACAAAAACATTCAGTACTTC
CDR3: CASSQGYKNIQYF

V: TRBV30
size: few
D: -
J: TRBJ2-1
DNA: TGTGCCTGGAGTTCCGGCCCCTACAATGAGCAGTTCTTC
CDR3: CAWSSGPYNEQFF

V: TRBV6-9
size: -
D: TRBD2
J: TRBJ2-6
DNA: TGTGCCAGCAGTTCACTAGCGGCAAGCTCTGGGGCCAACGTCCTGACTTTC
CDR3: CASSSLAASSGANVLTF

V: TRBV18
size: -
D: TRBD2
J: TRBJ2-3
DNA: TGTGCCAGCTCACCGTCGGGGGGGCTAGCAGATACGCAGTATTTT
CDR3: CASSPSGGLADTQYF

V: TRBV11-1
size: few
D: -
J: TRBJ2-3
DNA: TGTGCCAGCAGCCCCCTATCGGCAGATACGCAGTATTTT
CDR3: CASSPLSADTQYF

V: TRBV11-2
size: many
D: -
J: TRBJ1-3
DNA: TGTGCCAGCAGCTCGACAGGAAACACCATATATTTT
CDR3: CASSSTGNTIYF

V: TRBV12-3/TRBV12-4
size: few
D: -
J: TRBJ2-5
DNA: TGTGCCAGCAGTCACGTTTTCGGTTCAGGGATTGAGACCCAGTACTTC
CDR3: CASSHVFGSGIETQYF

V: TRBV5-4
size: many
D: -
J: TRBJ2-1
DNA: TGTGCCAGCAGCAAGGGACTTGACAATGAGCAGTTCTTC
CDR3: CASSKGLDNEQFF

V: TRBV3-1
size: few
D: -
J: TRBJ2-7
DNA: TGTGCCAGCAGTCGTTTGCAAGCGGAGCAGTACTTC
CDR3: CASSRLQAEQYF

V: TRBV28
size: many
D: -
J: TRBJ2-2
DNA: TGTGCCAGCAGTTCCCTGGGTGCCGGGGAGCTGTTTTTT
CDR3: CASSSLGAGELFF

V: TRBV11-2
size: many
D: -
J: TRBJ1-2
DNA: TGTGCCAGCAGCCCTTGGACCTGGGATGGCTACACCTTC
CDR3: CASSPWTWDGYTF

V: TRBV29-1
size: -
D: TRBD1
J: TRBJ2-5
DNA: TGCAGCGCGGACAGGGGACTTAAGGCCCAGTACTTC
CDR3: CSADRGLKAQYF

V: TRBV5-5
size: few
D: TRBD2
J: TRBJ2-1
DNA: TGTGCCAGCAGCTTGGTTCCCCGGGACTACTACAATGAGCAGTTCTTC
CDR3: CASSLVPRDYYNEQFF

V: TRBV9
size: few
D: TRBD1
J: TRBJ1-2
DNA: TGTGCCAGCAGCGTCAGCGGACAGGGCCTCCTCTATGGCTACACCTTC
CDR3: CASSVSGQGLLYGYTF

V: TRBV20-1
size: many
D: -
J: TRBJ2-2
DNA: TGCAGTGCCCACGGGGGGCGCGACACCGGGGAGCTGTTTTTT
CDR3: CSAHGGRDTGELFF

V: TRBV24-1
size: -
D: -
J: TRBJ2-1
DNA: TGTGCCACCAGTGATCCGACCCCCTACAATGAGCAGTTCTTC
CDR3: CATSDPTPYNEQFF

V: TRBV24-1
size: few
D: -
J: TRBJ2-5
DNA: TGTGCCACCAGTGTCGACCCCGGGGGCGGAGAGACCCAGTACTTC
CDR3: CATSVDPGGGETQYF

V: TRBV19
size: few
D: -
J: TRBJ1-1
DNA: TGTGCCAGTAGTATCGGGTACGGAGCCACTGAAGCTTTCTTT
CDR3: CASSIGYGATEAFF

V: TRBV6-2/TRBV6-3
size: many
D: -
J: TRBJ1-5
DNA: TGTGCCAGCACAGGACAGTATCAGCCCCAGCATTTT
CDR3: CASTGQYQPQHF

V: TRBV20-1
size: few
D: -
J: TRBJ2-5
DNA: TGCAGTGCTTATGGACCAGGAGAGACCCAGTACTTC
CDR3: CSAYGPGETQYF

V: TRBV7-2
size: many
D: TRBD1
J: TRBJ1-2
DNA: TGTGCCAGCAGCCCTGGGGGGCAGGGGGTATACTATGGCTACACCTTC
CDR3: CASSPGGQGVYYGYTF

V: TRBV12-3/TRBV12-4
size: many
D: -
J: TRBJ2-3
DNA: TGTGCCAGCAGTACCGCAGTGGGGATCGCAGATACGCAGTATTTT
CDR3: CASSTAVGIADTQYF

V: TRBV7-9
size: -
D: TRBD2
J: TRBJ2-7
DNA: TGTGCCAGCAGCTTGGTCCTAGCGGGAGGCCCCTACGAGCAGTACTTC
CDR3: CASSLVLAGGPYEQYF

V: TRBV20-1
size: many
D: TRBD2
J: TRBJ2-1
DNA: TGCAGTGCTAGAGGACTAGCGCGCAATGAGCAGTTCTTC
CDR3: CSARGLARNEQFF

V: TRBV2
size: -
D: -
J: TRBJ2-3
DNA: TGTGCCAGCAGTCCGGACAGCCACACAGATACGCAGTATTTT
CDR3: CASSPDSHTDTQYF

V: TRBV6-1
size: many
D: -
J: TRBJ1-3
DNA: TGTGCCAGCACCCCAACGGAGTTAAACACCATATATTTT
CDR3: CASTPTELNTIYF

V: TRBV20-1
size: -
D: -
J: TRBJ1-1
DNA: TGCAGTGCTAGAGGTTCCAGGGATAACACTGAAGCTTTCTTT
CDR3: CSARGSRDNTEAFF

V: TRBV7-2
size: many
D: TRBD1
J: TRBJ1-5
DNA: TGTGCCAGCAGCCTAGAGTTGGTGGGCAGGGGGGCCGCCGAGCCCCAGCATTTT
CDR3: CASSLELVGRGAAEPQHF

V: TRBV19
size: few
D: TRBD1
J: TRBJ2-7
DNA: TGTGCCAGTAGTATAGATCTCGTATATGGGGACAGACACTACGAGCAGTACTTC
CDR3: CASSIDLVYGDRHYEQYF

V: TRBV29-1
size: many
D: -
J: TRBJ1-1
DNA: TGCAGCGTTGAACGCCAGAACACTGAAGCTTTCTTT
CDR3: CSVERQNTEAFF

V: TRBV28
size: many
D: TRBD2
J: TRBJ2-1
DNA: TGTGCCAGCAGCCTTTACCCCTGGTCTAGCGGGAGGGCTGTAAATTCAGGCAATGAGCAGTTCTTC
CDR3: CASSLYPWSSGRAVNSGNEQFF

V: TRBV30
size: -
D: -
J: TRBJ1-3
DNA: TGTGCTCGGAGGGGTGGAAACACCATATATTTT
CDR3: CARRGGNTIYF

V: TRBV7-3
size: few
D: -
J: TRBJ2-2
DNA: TGTGCCAGCAGCTTAACGGTGAAAACAGGCCTCGGGGAGCTGTTTTTT
CDR3: CASSLTVKTGLGELFF

V: TRBV20-1
size: -
D: TRBD1
J: TRBJ1-5
DNA: TGCAGTGCGAGAGAGACAGGGGGCTGGCAGCCCCAGCATTTT
CDR3: CSARETGGWQPQHF

V: TRBV12-3/TRBV12-4
size: -
D: TRBD1
J: TRBJ2-4
DNA: TGTGCCAGCAGTCCCGGGACAGGGCCCCCCATTCAGTACTTC
CDR3: CASSPGTGPPIQYF

V: TRBV9
size: few
D: -
J: TRBJ2-1
DNA: TGTGCCAGCAGCGTGCGGTACAATGAGCAGTTCTTC
CDR3: CASSVRYNEQFF

V: TRBV9
size: many
D: -
J: TRBJ1-1
DNA: TGTGCCAGCAGTGCAGGGAACACTGAAGCTTTCTTT
CDR3: CASSAGNTEAFF

V: TRBV10-3
size: few
D: -
J: TRBJ1-1
DNA: TGTGCCATCAGTGTGGACAGCTATGAAGCTTTCTTT
CDR3: CAISVDSYEAFF

V: TRBV5-1
size: many
D: -
J: TRBJ1-2
DNA: TGCGCCAGCAGCTTGGCGACGGCAAATGGCTACACCTTC
CDR3: CASSLATANGYTF

V: TRBV5-4
size: few
D: TRBD2
J: TRBJ2-5
DNA: TGTGCCAGCAGCTTGGGGGAGCGGGAGACGGAGACCCAGTACTTC
CDR3: CASSLGERETETQYF

V: TRBV19
size: -
D: -
J: TRBJ1-1
DNA: TGTGCCAGTAGTCTTTTCCGGGATTCTCACACTGAAGCTTTCTTT
CDR3: CASSLFRDSHTEAFF